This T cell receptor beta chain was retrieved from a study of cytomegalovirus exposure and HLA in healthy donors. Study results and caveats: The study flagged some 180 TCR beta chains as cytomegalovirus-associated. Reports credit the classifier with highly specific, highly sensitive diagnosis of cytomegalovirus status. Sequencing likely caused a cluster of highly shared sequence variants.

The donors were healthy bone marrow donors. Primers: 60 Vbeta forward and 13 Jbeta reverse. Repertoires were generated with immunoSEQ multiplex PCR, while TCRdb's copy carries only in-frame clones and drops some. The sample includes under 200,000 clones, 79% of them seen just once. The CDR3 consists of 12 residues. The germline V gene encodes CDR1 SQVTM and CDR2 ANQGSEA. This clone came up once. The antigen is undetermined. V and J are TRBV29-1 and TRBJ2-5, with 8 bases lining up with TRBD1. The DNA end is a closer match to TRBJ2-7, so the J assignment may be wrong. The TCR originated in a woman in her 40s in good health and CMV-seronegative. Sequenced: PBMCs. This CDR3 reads CSIRQGRYEQYF. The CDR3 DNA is TGCAGCATCCGACAGGGGCGCTACGAGCAGTACTTC.